A selection of T cell receptor beta chains follows, all from one sample in a study of identical twins. One entry per CDR3 protein results from TCRdb running MiXCR on the 5' RACE reads. The repertoire holds some 600,000 distinct CDR3 sequences, with less than 9% as singletons. These sequences were also reported in another study, on yellow fever vaccine responses in identical twins.

The source material was PBMCs. These receptors originate from a woman under 30 in good health. CDR3s include the opening cysteine and the closing phenylalanine or tryptophan. D genes are given only for firm matches. For some rows the clone size is stated as once, few or many, or as a class when expanded; others skip it.

>TRBV29-1|TRBD2|TRBJ2-1|few
TGCAGCGTTGAAGATCCTAGCGGGAAAGTGAATGAGCAGTTCTTC
CSVEDPSGKVNEQFF
>TRBV6-1|-|TRBJ2-4|few
TGTGCCAGCACCCCCGGGACATCGAAAAACATTCAGTACTTC
CASTPGTSKNIQYF
>TRBV15|-|TRBJ2-1|-
TGTGCCACCAGCAGAGTCAGGTATCTTGACAATGAGCAGTTCTTC
CATSRVRYLDNEQFF
>TRBV29-1|-|TRBJ1-3|few
TGCAGCGTTGAGTGGCAGGCTGGAAACACCATATATTTT
CSVEWQAGNTIYF
>TRBV20-1|-|TRBJ2-7|many
TGCAGTGCTGGGGTTACTAGCTCCTACGAGCAGTACTTC
CSAGVTSSYEQYF
>TRBV11-2|-|TRBJ1-4|many
TGTGCCAGCAGCAACAGGGTCTACGGGTCAACTAATGAAAAACTGTTTTTT
CASSNRVYGSTNEKLFF
>TRBV11-1|-|TRBJ2-6|-
TGTGCCAGCAGCGATCAGGACTCTGGGGCCAACGTCCTGACTTTC
CASSDQDSGANVLTF
>TRBV5-6|TRBD2|TRBJ2-3|few
TGTGCCAGCAGCCTGATTAGCGGGGGGCCCACAGATACGCAGTATTTT
CASSLISGGPTDTQYF
>TRBV7-2|TRBD2|TRBJ2-3|few
TGTGCCAGCAGCCGGGGAACTAGCGGGGGGGCCAGAGATACGCAGTATTTT
CASSRGTSGGARDTQYF
>TRBV6-6|-|TRBJ1-1|many
TGTGCCAGCAGTCATGACAGCTACACTGAAGCTTTCTTT
CASSHDSYTEAFF
>TRBV4-1|-|TRBJ2-1|many
TGCGCCAGCAGCGAGGGGGAGCGATATTTCTTC
CASSEGERYFF
>TRBV11-1|TRBD1|TRBJ1-2|few
TGTGCCAGCAGCCCACAGGGGCCTAACTATGGCTACACCTTC
CASSPQGPNYGYTF
>TRBV20-1|-|TRBJ1-1|-
TGCAGTGCTAAGCAGGGCCGTCTGAACACTGAAGCTTTCTTT
CSAKQGRLNTEAFF
>TRBV7-2|-|TRBJ2-7|-
TGTGCCAGCAGCTTAGGTCGCCGACTGGCCTACGAGCAGTACTTC
CASSLGRRLAYEQYF
>TRBV20-1|-|TRBJ2-5|-
TGCAGTGCTAGAGGTTATTTGGGACTCAGAGAAGGGGAGACCCAGTACTTC
CSARGYLGLREGETQYF
>TRBV15|TRBD1|TRBJ2-1|few
TGTGCCACCAGCAGGAGGACAGGGGGGAGCAATGAGCAGTTCTTC
CATSRRTGGSNEQFF
>TRBV2|TRBD2|TRBJ2-7|-
TGTGCCAGCAGCCCTTATAGCGGGAGAGGATACGAGCAGTACTTC
CASSPYSGRGYEQYF
>TRBV10-3|TRBD1|TRBJ2-1|few
TGTGCCATCAGTGCACAGGGGGCCCCCTACAATGAGCAGTTCTTC
CAISAQGAPYNEQFF
>TRBV3-1|-|TRBJ2-1|many
TGTGCCAGCAGCCAAAGAAGGATGCAGGGTACTGAGCAGTTCTTC
CASSQRRMQGTEQFF
>TRBV7-3|-|TRBJ2-1|many
TGTGCCAGCAGCTTAAATGCCCCGGCCAGTCAAAATGAGCAGTTCTTC
CASSLNAPASQNEQFF
>TRBV7-2|-|TRBJ1-2|many
TGTGCCAGCAGCCCAGGATTATCGTCCTATGGCTACACCTTC
CASSPGLSSYGYTF
>TRBV11-2|TRBD2|TRBJ2-2|-
TGTGCCAGCAGCTTATATGGAGGGCTAGCGGGACCGAACACCGGGGAGCTGTTTTTT
CASSLYGGLAGPNTGELFF
>TRBV11-2|-|TRBJ2-4|many
TGTGCCAGCAGCTTACCGGGGTTGGACAAAAACATTCAGTACTTC
CASSLPGLDKNIQYF
>TRBV5-1|TRBD1|TRBJ2-3|-
TGCGCCAGCAGACCAAGGACAGGGGTTCGCGCAGATACGCAGTATTTT
CASRPRTGVRADTQYF